This TCR beta chain was documented in a study of neurological immune-mediated disorders. Noted time point: technical triplicate 3. 5'RACE with 10-nucleotide random UMIs produced the cDNA. TCRdb recomputed calls from the 5' RACE reads with MiXCR, one row per CDR3 protein. The repertoire includes tens of thousands of distinct CDR3 sequences, roughly 16% of them detected once, and around 5% sits in the top ten. The CDR3 is 16 residues long. The V and J ends lost 1 base and 2 bases, in that order; junction bases with no gene match: 4. The V gene's germline CDR1 is MNHEY and CDR2 SVGAGI. In this sample, this clonotype turned up many times.

V is TRBV6-5 and J is TRBJ2-3; 9 positions match TRBD2. The sample comprised CD4+ T cells from blood. This TCR came from a female donor with HTLV-1-associated myelopathy (HAM/TSP). CDR3 sequence reads: CASSYWAGGNTDTQYF. In DNA form, the CDR3 reads TGTGCCAGCAGTTACTGGGCGGGGGGGAACACAGATACGCAGTATTTT.